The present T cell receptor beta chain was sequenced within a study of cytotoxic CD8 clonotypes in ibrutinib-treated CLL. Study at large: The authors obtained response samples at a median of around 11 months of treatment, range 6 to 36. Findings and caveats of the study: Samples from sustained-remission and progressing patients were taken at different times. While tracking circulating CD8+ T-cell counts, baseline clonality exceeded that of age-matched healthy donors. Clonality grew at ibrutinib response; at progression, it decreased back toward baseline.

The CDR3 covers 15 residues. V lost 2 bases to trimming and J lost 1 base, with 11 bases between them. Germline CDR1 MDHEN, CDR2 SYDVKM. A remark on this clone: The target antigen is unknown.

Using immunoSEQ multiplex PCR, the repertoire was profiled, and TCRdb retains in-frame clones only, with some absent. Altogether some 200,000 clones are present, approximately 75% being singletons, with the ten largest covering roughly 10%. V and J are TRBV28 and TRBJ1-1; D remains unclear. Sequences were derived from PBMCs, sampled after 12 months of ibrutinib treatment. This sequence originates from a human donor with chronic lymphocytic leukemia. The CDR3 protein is CASSLRAGRNTEAFF. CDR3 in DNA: TGTGCCAGCAGTTTAAGGGCAGGCCGGAACACTGAAGCTTTCTTT.